One and the same sample provided the 20 T cell receptor beta chains below, sequenced in a study of T cell responses to AZD1222 COVID-19 vaccine. Assay: immunoSEQ multiplex PCR; the TCRdb copy retains only in-frame clones and omits some. The sample contains fewer than 120,000 clones, around 93% of which appear only once. This sample comprised peripheral blood, obtained 28 days after the second AZD1222 dose. The receptors derive from an adult who received the AZD1222 COVID-19 vaccine.

This chain uses TRBV6-1 with TRBJ1-6; a possible D gene is TRBD1 (6 bases). This CDR3 is built from 14 residues. The V end was cut by 1 base, the J end by 9 bases, with 10 bases between. Germline-derived CDR1 and CDR2 are MNHNS and SASEGT. The CDR3 is CASSEGYRASPLHF. The CDR3 region has the DNA TGTGCCAGCAGTGAAGGTTACAGGGCTTCACCCCTCCACTTT.

The chain combines TRBV6-2 or TRBV6-3 with TRBJ1-3; no definite D call. This CDR3 has 14 residues. With 3 bases removed from V and 0 bases from J, the gap between germline ends came to 6 bases. Germline V CDR1 and CDR2: MNHEY, SVGEGT. The CDR3 nucleotides are TGTGCCAGCAGTTATCTCAGCTCTGGAAACACCATATATTTT. It encodes CASSYLSSGNTIYF.

This chain links TRBV27 with TRBJ2-7; the match to TRBD2 covers 8 bases. V was clipped by 0 bases and J by 5 bases; unmatched bases: 3. The germline CDR1 and CDR2 sequences are MNHEY and SMNVEV (reference sequence). The CDR3 contains 14 residues. The CDR3 region is CASSLSGRGNEQYF. CDR3 DNA: TGTGCCAGCAGTTTATCCGGGAGGGGGAACGAGCAGTACTTC.

The CDR3 spells CASRARWGHHQETQYF. The CDR3 DNA reads as TGTGCCAGCAGGGCTCGGTGGGGACACCACCAAGAGACCCAGTACTTC. The chain joins TRBV27 to TRBJ2-5; D may be TRBD1 (6 bases). Per the germline V gene, CDR1 is MNHEY and CDR2 is SMNVEV (reference sequence). Trimming pared 6 bases from V and 0 bases from J, leaving 17 bases between. This CDR3 has 16 amino acids.

The DNA for the CDR3 is TGTGCCAGCAGCTTAAGGGGGGACAGAACGTACTTC. It is translated as CASSLRGDRTYF. V gene TRBV11-1 combines with J gene TRBJ2-7; tentative D call: TRBD1 (7 bases). Germline-derived CDR1 and CDR2 are SGHAT and FQDESV (reference sequence). The CDR3 is 12 amino acids. Trimming took off 2 bases at V and 12 bases at J, with 14 bases between the two ends.

This rearrangement joins TRBV7-2 to TRBJ2-3, with 7 bases fitting TRBD1. CDR1 and CDR2 (germline): SGHTA, FQGNSA. The CDR3 is 16 residues long. Losses at the gene ends were 2 bases for V and 2 bases for J; bases not matched to a gene: 7. The CDR3 DNA reads as TGTGCCAGCAGCTTATCGGGGCAGGGGGTCACAGATACGCAGTATTTT. It translates to CASSLSGQGVTDTQYF.

The rearrangement uses TRBV29-1 and TRBJ1-1; D is ambiguous. CDR3 length: 12 residues. V was shortened by 5 bases and J by 0 bases, with 7 bases between the two germline ends. Germline V gene data show CDR1 as SQVTM and CDR2 as ANQGSEA. CDR3 nucleotides: TGCAGCGTTCTTTATCTGAACACTGAAGCTTTCTTT. As protein: CSVLYLNTEAFF.

The J gene is TRBJ2-5, the V gene TRBV7-8; 8 bases match TRBD2. The J segment lost 1 base and the V segment lost 2 bases, leaving 3 bases of the junction unmatched. The CDR3 sequence is 15 residues long. The germline gives CDR1 SGHVS, CDR2 FQNEAQ. The CDR3 reads CASSLSGGVQETQYF. DNA of the CDR3: TGTGCCAGCAGCTTATCGGGAGGGGTCCAAGAGACCCAGTACTTC.

The V call is TRBV9, the J call TRBJ1-2; weak D call: TRBD1 (5 bases). CDR1 and CDR2 from the germline V gene are SGDLS and YYNGEE. The CDR3 is made up of 16 amino acids. V was trimmed by 0 bases and J by 7 bases, leaving 19 bases between them. CDR3 sequence reads: CASSVAAGNPGLGYTF. The CDR3 region has the DNA TGTGCCAGCAGCGTAGCCGCAGGGAATCCGGGTCTTGGCTACACCTTC.

This chain connects TRBV29-1 to TRBJ1-3; a possible D gene is TRBD1 (5 bases). The CDR3 has 13 residues. In germline, CDR1 is SQVTM, CDR2 ANQGSEA. Deletions cut 4 bases from V and 1 base from J, with 8 bases between. The CDR3, as DNA: TGCAGCGTTGCCAGGGAATCTGGAAACACCATATATTTT. Protein sequence: CSVARESGNTIYF.

The V and J genes are TRBV7-9 and TRBJ1-2; D unclear. The CDR3 covers 14 residues. Germline lookup yields CDR1 SEHNR and CDR2 FQNEAQ (reference sequence). Trimming cost V 1 base and J 0 bases, with 6 bases left between them. CDR3 protein: CASSLELPNYGYTF. The CDR3 region has the DNA TGTGCCAGCAGCTTAGAACTCCCTAACTATGGCTACACCTTC.

The chain uses TRBV19 and TRBJ2-1, with D perhaps matching TRBD2 (5 bases). The CDR3 length is 14 residues. The germline CDR1 and CDR2 sequences are LNHDA and SQIVND (reference sequence). V lost 3 bases, J lost 1 base, and 7 bases lay in between. The CDR3 DNA sequence: TGTGCCAGTAGTATCACGGGATCCTACAATGAGCAGTTCTTC. It is translated as CASSITGSYNEQFF.

This chain connects TRBV27 to TRBJ2-1; 10 nucleotides line up with TRBD2. The length of the CDR3 is 20 residues. Germline CDR1 MNHEY, CDR2 SMNVEV (reference sequence). After removal of 1 base from V and 6 bases from J, the junction contained 18 bases not matched to a gene. The CDR3 loop is CASSLFWARTSGRGGNEQFF. The DNA of the CDR3 is TGTGCCAGCAGTTTATTCTGGGCCAGGACTAGCGGCAGGGGCGGCAATGAGCAGTTCTTC.

V gene TRBV3-1 (or the pseudogene TRBV3-2) combines with J gene TRBJ2-7; TRBD2 agrees at 7 bases. Germline CDR1 reads LGHDT; CDR2 reads YNNKEL (reference sequence). The CDR3 totals 13 residues. Germline trimming cut 0 bases from V and 12 bases from J; bases unmatched to any gene: 8. The DNA for the CDR3 is TGTGCCAGCAGCCAAGATGAAGGGAGGGCACGGTACTTC. Amino acid sequence: CASSQDEGRARYF.

The rearrangement links TRBV6-5 to TRBJ1-4; D perhaps matches TRBD1 (5 bases). Germline loops: CDR1 MNHEY, CDR2 SVGAGI. The CDR3 runs 13 residues. The ends were cut back, 7 bases at V and 5 bases at J, with 11 bases in the middle. The CDR3: CASNEGENEKLFF. CDR3 DNA sequence: TGTGCCAGCAACGAAGGGGAGAATGAAAAACTGTTTTTT.

The chain carries TRBV5-1 and TRBJ1-1; D may be TRBD1 (5 bases). Per germline, CDR1 SGHRS and CDR2 YFSETQ. This CDR3 comprises 15 residues. V dropped 0 bases and J dropped 4 bases, with 13 bases sitting between them. In DNA form, the CDR3 reads TGCGCCAGCAGCTTGGATGGGGGGACGGCCACTGAAGCTTTCTTT. It encodes CASSLDGGTATEAFF.

This clone was observed a single time. The chain uses TRBV6-2 or TRBV6-3 and TRBJ1-1; no firm D call. CDR3 length: 12 residues. The germline V and J ends were trimmed by 5 bases and 4 bases, with 8 bases remaining between them. The germline V gene has CDR1 MNHEY and CDR2 SVGEGT. The CDR3 is CASSPLGTEAFF. The CDR3 DNA follows: TGTGCCAGCAGTCCGCTGGGCACTGAAGCTTTCTTT.

The chain couples TRBV5-6 to TRBJ2-6; perhaps D is TRBD1 or TRBD2 (5 bases each). CDR3 size: 18 residues. Trimming stripped 3 bases from V and 0 bases from J, with 16 bases between. The germline CDR1 and CDR2 sequences are SGHDT and YYEEEE. The CDR3 DNA reads TGTGCCAGCAGCTCCTCGCCCGGGGCCCCCTCTGGGGCCAACGTCCTGACTTTC. This gives the protein CASSSSPGAPSGANVLTF.

The gene calls are TRBV27 and TRBJ2-1, with 11 bases identical to TRBD2. Germline V gives CDR1 MNHEY, CDR2 SMNVEV (reference sequence). J lost 5 bases, V lost 5 bases, and 20 bases had no gene match. This CDR3 contains 20 residues. In nucleotides, the CDR3 is TGTGCCAGCAGTACGCGGGACAGAATCCTTCTAGCGGGAGGCGACAATGAGCAGTTCTTC. Its translation: CASSTRDRILLAGGDNEQFF.

The chain recombines TRBV20-1 with TRBJ1-2, with a possible D match to TRBD1 (6 bases). The V gene lost 6 bases and the J gene lost 3 bases, with 8 bases spanning the gap. The germline V gene encodes CDR1 DFQATT and CDR2 SNEGSKA (reference sequence). The CDR3 contains 11 residues. CDR3 bases: TGCAGTGCCCCAGGGGACTATGGCTACACCTTC. Protein product: CSAPGDYGYTF.